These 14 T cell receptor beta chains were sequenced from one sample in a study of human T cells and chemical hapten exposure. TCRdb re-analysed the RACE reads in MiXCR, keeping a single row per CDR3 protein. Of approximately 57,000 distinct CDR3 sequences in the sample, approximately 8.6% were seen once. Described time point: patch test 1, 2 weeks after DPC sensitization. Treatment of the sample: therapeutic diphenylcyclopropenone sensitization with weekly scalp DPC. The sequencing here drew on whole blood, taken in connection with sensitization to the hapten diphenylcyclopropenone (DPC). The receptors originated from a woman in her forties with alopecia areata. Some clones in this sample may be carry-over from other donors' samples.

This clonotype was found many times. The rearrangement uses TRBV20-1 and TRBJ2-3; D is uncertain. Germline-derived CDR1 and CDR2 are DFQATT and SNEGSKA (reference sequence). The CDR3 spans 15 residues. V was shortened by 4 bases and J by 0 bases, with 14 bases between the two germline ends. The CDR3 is CSAMARSISTDTQYF. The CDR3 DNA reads TGCAGTGCTATGGCTCGGTCCATTAGCACAGATACGCAGTATTTT.

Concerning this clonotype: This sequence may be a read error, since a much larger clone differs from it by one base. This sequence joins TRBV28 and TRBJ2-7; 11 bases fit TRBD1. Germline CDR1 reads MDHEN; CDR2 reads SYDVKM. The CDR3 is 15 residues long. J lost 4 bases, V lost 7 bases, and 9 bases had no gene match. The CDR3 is CASTQSGQGEYEQYF. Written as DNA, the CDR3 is TGTGCCAGCACCCAGTCGGGACAGGGGGAGTACGAGCAGTACTTC.

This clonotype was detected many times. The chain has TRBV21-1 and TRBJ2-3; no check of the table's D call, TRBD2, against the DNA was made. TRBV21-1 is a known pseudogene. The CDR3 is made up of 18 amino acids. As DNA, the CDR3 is TGTGCCAGCAGCCCACGGACTAGCGGGGGAACATTCACAGATACGCAGTATTTT. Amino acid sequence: CASSPRTSGGTFTDTQYF.

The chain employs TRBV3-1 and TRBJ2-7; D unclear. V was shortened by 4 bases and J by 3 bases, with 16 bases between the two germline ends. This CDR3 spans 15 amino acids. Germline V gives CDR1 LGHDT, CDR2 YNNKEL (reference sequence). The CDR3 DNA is TGTGCCAGCAGCCTCGGCCGAGCGCGAGGCTACGAGCAGTACTTC. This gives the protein CASSLGRARGYEQYF.

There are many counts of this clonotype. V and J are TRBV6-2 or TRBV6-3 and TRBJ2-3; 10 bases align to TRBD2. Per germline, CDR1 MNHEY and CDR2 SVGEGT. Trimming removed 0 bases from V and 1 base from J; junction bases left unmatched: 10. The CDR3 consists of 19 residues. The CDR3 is CASSYSPGSGGFRTDTQYF. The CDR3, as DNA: TGTGCCAGCAGTTACTCTCCTGGTAGCGGGGGGTTTCGCACAGATACGCAGTATTTT.

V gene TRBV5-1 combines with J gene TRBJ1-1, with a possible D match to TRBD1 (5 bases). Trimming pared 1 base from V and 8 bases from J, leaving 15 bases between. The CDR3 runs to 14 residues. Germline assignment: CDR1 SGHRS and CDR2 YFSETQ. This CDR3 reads CASSLTPTAQEAFF. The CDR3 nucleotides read TGCGCCAGCAGCTTGACTCCGACAGCCCAAGAAGCTTTCTTT.

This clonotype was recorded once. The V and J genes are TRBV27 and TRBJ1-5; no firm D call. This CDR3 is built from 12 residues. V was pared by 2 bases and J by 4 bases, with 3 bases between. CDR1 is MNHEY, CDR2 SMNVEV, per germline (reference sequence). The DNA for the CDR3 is TGTGCCAGCAGTTTACCTAATCAGCCCCAGCATTTT. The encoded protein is CASSLPNQPQHF.

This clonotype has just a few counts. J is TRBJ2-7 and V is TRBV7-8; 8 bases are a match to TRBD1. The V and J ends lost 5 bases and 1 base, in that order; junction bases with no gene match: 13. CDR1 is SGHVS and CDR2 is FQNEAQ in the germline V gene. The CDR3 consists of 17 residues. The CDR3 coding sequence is TGTGCCAGCAGCGTGGGACAGGACCTAAGCCCATCCTACGAGCAGTACTTC. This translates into CASSVGQDLSPSYEQYF.

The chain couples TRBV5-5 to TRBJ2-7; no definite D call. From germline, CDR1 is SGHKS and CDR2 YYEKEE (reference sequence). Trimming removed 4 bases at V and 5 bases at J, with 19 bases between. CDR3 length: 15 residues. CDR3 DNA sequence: TGTGCCAGCAGCGCAATCGCCCGTCATGAAGACGAGCAGTACTTC. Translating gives CASSAIARHEDEQYF.

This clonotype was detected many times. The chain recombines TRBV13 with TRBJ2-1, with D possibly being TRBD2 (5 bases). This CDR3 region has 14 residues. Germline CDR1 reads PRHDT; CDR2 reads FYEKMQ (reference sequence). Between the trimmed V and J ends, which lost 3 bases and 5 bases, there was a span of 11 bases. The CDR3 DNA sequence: TGTGCCAGCAGCTTTCATAGAGGGAACAATGAGCAGTTCTTC. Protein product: CASSFHRGNNEQFF.

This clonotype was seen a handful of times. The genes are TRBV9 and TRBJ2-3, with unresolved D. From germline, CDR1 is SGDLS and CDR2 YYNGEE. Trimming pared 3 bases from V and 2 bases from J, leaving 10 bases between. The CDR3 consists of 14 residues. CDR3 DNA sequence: TGTGCCAGCAGCGGGACGGCAGACACAGATACGCAGTATTTT. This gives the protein CASSGTADTDTQYF.

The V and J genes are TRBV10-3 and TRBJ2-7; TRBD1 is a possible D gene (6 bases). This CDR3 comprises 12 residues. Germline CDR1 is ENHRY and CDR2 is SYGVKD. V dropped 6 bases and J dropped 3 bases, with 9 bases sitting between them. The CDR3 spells CAISLTGYEQYF. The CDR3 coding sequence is TGTGCCATCAGCCTGACAGGCTACGAGCAGTACTTC.

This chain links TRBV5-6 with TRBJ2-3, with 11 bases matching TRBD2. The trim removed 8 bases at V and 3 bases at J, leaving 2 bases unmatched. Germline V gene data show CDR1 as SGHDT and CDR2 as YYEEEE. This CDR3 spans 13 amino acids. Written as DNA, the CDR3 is TGTGCCAGTAGGACTAGCGGGACAGATACGCAGTATTTT. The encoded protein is CASRTSGTDTQYF. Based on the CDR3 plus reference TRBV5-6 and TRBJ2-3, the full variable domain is DAGVTQSPTHLIKTRGQQVTLRCSPKSGHDTVSWYQQALGQGPQFIFQYYEEEERQRGNFPDRFSGHQFPNYSSELNVNALLLGDSALYLCASRTSGTDTQYFGPGTRLTVL.

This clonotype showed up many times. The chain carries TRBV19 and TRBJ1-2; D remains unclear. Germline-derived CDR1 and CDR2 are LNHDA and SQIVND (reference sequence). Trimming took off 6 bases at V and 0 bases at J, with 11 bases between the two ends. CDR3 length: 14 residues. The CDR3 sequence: CASSPGISNYGYTF. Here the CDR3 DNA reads TGTGCCAGTAGCCCCGGGATTTCTAACTATGGCTACACCTTC.